This TCR beta chain was sequenced in a study of T cell changes during pregnancy in multiple sclerosis. Per the germline V gene, CDR1 is SGHRS and CDR2 is YFSETQ. The length of the CDR3 is 18 residues. Trimming cost V 4 bases and J 1 base; bases outside gene matches: 11. Only in-frame clones appear in the TCRdb table, and some are missing; sequencing was by immunoSEQ multiplex PCR. Among about 57,000 clones listed, 80% to 90% were seen once. The sample consisted of CD4+ T cells from peripheral blood mononuclear cells, taken in the third trimester of pregnancy. The chain links TRBV5-1 to TRBJ2-3; TRBD2 matches 11 bases. The receptor's source is a female donor with multiple sclerosis, enrolled in a pregnancy study. The CDR3 sequence: CASSLPRLAGRRTDTQYF. The CDR3 region has the DNA TGCGCCAGCAGCCTACCCCGACTAGCGGGGAGACGCACAGATACGCAGTATTTT.